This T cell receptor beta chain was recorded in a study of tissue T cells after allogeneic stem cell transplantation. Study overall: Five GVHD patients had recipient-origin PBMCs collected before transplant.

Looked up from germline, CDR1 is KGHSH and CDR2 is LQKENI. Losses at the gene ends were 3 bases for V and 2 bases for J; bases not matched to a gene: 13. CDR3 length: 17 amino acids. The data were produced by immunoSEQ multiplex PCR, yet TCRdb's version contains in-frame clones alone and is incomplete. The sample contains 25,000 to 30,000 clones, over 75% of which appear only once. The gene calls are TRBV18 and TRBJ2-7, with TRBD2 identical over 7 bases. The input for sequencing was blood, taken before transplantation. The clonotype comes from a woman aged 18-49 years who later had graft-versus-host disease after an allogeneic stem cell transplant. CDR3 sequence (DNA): TGTGCCAGCTCACCCTCGGCCGCCGGACTAGGGCCCTACGAGCAGTACTTC. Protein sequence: CASSPSAAGLGPYEQYF.